The next 3 T cell receptor beta chains were all read from a single sample in a study of blood T cell repertoires in COVID-19 (dated by TCRdb to between 2020 and 2021). Library prep was done by the immunoSEQ multiplex PCR assay. TCRdb re-hosts the immuneACCESS table, in-frame sequences only. Its copies lack some clones; in the studies checked, an unresolved V gene accounts for under half of them, and the cause for the rest is not known. The sample data list around 70,000 clones, and roughly 70% of these were observed just once. The ten largest make up around 21% of the sample. The specimen sequenced was peripheral blood. The origin of the receptors is a man aged 65 to 79 with acute or convalescent COVID-19.

CDR3 DNA sequence: TGTGCCAGTAGTATACGAAGGGGAACCCTAGGAACAGATACGCAGTATTTT. Translating it yields CASSIRRGTLGTDTQYF. The gene calls are TRBV19 and TRBJ2-3, with TRBD1 as a possible D gene (5 bases). CDR3 size: 17 residues. V lost 2 bases, J lost 3 bases, and 18 bases lay in between. Germline V gene sequence: CDR1 LNHDA, CDR2 SQIVND (reference sequence).

This chain uses TRBV14 with TRBJ1-2; possible D gene TRBD1, 6 bases. This CDR3 spans 14 amino acids. Germline lookup yields CDR1 SGHDN and CDR2 FVKESK. Trimming shortened V by 4 bases and J by 7 bases, and 16 bases separated the two germline ends. CDR3 in DNA: TGTGCCAGCAGCCCCCTGGAACAGGGCGGTGGCTACACCTTC. Translating it yields CASSPLEQGGGYTF.

This rearrangement joins TRBV29-1 to TRBJ2-5, with D maybe TRBD2 (6 bases). The CDR3 runs to 13 residues. Trimming took 6 bases from V and 5 from J, leaving 16 bases between them. Germline CDR1 reads SQVTM; CDR2 reads ANQGSEA. The CDR3 coding sequence is TGCAGCGTCGCCCGACTGGAGGGGGAGACCCAGTACTTC. Protein product: CSVARLEGETQYF. The full variable domain, rest sourced from reference TRBV29-1 and TRBJ2-5, is SAVISQKPSRDICQRGTSLTIQCQVDSQVTMMFWYRQQPGQSLTLIATANQGSEATYESGFVIDKFPISRPNLTFSTLTVSNMSPEDSSIYLCSVARLEGETQYFGPGTRLLVL.